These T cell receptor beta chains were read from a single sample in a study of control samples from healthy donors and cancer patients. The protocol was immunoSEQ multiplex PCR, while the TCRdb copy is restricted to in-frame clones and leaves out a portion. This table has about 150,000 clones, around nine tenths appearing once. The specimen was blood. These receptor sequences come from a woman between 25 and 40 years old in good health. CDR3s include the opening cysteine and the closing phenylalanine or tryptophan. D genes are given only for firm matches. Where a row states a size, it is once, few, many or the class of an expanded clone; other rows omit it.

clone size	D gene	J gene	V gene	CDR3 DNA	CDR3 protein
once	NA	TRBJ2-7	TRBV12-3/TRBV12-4	TGTGCCAGCAGTTTAGGTCACTCCTACGAGCAGTACTTC	CASSLGHSYEQYF
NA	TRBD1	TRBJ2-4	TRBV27	TGTGCCAGCAGTTTTGGAGACAGGGCTTCCATTCAGTACTTC	CASSFGDRASIQYF
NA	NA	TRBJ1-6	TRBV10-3	TGTGCCATCAGTGAATCCCTCCAGTCACCCCTCCACTTT	CAISESLQSPLHF
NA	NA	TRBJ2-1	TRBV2	TGTGCCAGCAGTGCCGTCAATGAGCAGTTCTTC	CASSAVNEQFF
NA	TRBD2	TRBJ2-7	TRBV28	TGTGCCAGCAGTTTATGGTCTAGCGGGAGGGCCGAGCAGTACTTC	CASSLWSSGRAEQYF
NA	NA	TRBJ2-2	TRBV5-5	TGTGCCAGCAGCTTGGAAGGGGCTAGGTCCGGGGAGCTGTTTTTT	CASSLEGARSGELFF
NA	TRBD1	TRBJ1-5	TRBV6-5	TGTGCCAGCAGTAGACAGGGGGAGCCCCAGCATTTT	CASSRQGEPQHF
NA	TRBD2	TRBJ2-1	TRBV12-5	TGTGCTAGTGGTTTGTCGGCTAGCGGGGGTAATGAGCAGTTCTTC	CASGLSASGGNEQFF
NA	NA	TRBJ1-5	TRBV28	TGTGCCAGCAGTCAGACCGGTTATAGCAATCAGCCCCAGCATTTT	CASSQTGYSNQPQHF
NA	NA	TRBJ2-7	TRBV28	TGTGCCAGCAGTTTCCGTGGGTCGAGCTACGAGCAGTACTTC	CASSFRGSSYEQYF
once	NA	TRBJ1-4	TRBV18	TGTGCCAGCTCACCCGGGTGGAGGGGTGAAAAACTGTTTTTT	CASSPGWRGEKLFF
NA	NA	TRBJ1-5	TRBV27	TGTGCCAGCAGGTTATCCCTGGGGCCGAGCAATCAGCCCCAGCATTTT	CASRLSLGPSNQPQHF
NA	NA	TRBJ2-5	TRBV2	TGTGCCAGCAGTGTCCCCGCCCGACAGAAGCTTCAAGAGACCCAGTACTTC	CASSVPARQKLQETQYF
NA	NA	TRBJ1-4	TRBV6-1	TGTGCCAGCAGTGAGGGAGGCGCAGGGGCGGAAAAACTGTTTTTT	CASSEGGAGAEKLFF
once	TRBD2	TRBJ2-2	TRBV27	TGTGCCAGCAGTTTATTAACTAGCGGGAGGGGCGGGGAGCTGTTTTTT	CASSLLTSGRGGELFF
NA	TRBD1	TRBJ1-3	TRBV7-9	TGTGCCAGCAGCTCTTGGACAGGGGGCTTTGGAAACACCATATATTTT	CASSSWTGGFGNTIYF
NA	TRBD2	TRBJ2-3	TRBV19	TGTGCCACCGAGGGGAGCGGGAGATCAACAGATACGCAGTATTTT	CATEGSGRSTDTQYF
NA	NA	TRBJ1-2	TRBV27	TGTGCCAGCAGTTTTAGGGGATCCAACTATGGCTACACCTTC	CASSFRGSNYGYTF
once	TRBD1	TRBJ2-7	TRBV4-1	TGCGCCAGCAGCACACGCAGGGGGACCTACGAGCAGTACTTC	CASSTRRGTYEQYF
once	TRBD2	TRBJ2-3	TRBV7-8	TGTGCCAGCAGCTTAGGGGCTAGCGGGAGGGGGACGCAGTATTTT	CASSLGASGRGTQYF
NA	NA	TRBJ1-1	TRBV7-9	TGTGCCAGCAGCCCGCCACGGGGACAAAACACTGAAGCTTTCTTT	CASSPPRGQNTEAFF
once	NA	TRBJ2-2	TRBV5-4	TGTGCCAGCAGCTTGTCCCCCCTGGACATTTCGAACACCGGGGAGCTGTTTTTT	CASSLSPLDISNTGELFF
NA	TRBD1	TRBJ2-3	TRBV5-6	TGTGCCAGCAGCTGGGGACAGGGTTCTCGGGATACGCAGTATTTT	CASSWGQGSRDTQYF
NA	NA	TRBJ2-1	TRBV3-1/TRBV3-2	TGTGCCAGCAGCCAAGATAGGCAGGATGGCGATGAGCAGTTCTTC	CASSQDRQDGDEQFF
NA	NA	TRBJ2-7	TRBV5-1	TGCGCCAGCACCTCGTCCCCCGACAGCGACGAGCAGTACTTC	CASTSSPDSDEQYF
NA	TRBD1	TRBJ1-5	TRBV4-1	TGCGCCAGCAGCCAAGAACCGGGTTTGGACAGGGGGCGAAGGCCCCAGCATTTT	CASSQEPGLDRGRRPQHF
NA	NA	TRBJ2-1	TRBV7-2	TGTGCCAGCAGCACAGGAATAGCCCACAATGAGCAGTTCTTC	CASSTGIAHNEQFF
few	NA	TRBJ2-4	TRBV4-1	TGCGCCAGCAGCCAAGAGGGTAAGGCGGACATTCAGTACTTC	CASSQEGKADIQYF
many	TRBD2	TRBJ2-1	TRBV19	TGTGCCGGGGGGGATTACAATGAGCAGTTCTTC	CAGGDYNEQFF
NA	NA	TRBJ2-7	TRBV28	TGTGCCAGCAGTTTTGGCAGATACGAGCAGTACTTC	CASSFGRYEQYF
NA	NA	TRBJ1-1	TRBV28	TGTGCCAGCAGTGGGGTCGGCGGGGCTCACACTGAAGCTTTCTTT	CASSGVGGAHTEAFF
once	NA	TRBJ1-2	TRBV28	TGTGCCAGCCTGACGGGATTGCAGGGGCCGCGCGGCTACACCTTC	CASLTGLQGPRGYTF
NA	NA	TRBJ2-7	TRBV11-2	TGTGCCAGCAGCTTAGCAGCAGGAGCCTACGAGCAGTACTTC	CASSLAAGAYEQYF
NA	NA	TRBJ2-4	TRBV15	TGTGCCACCAGCAGGACCGTGGACAAAGGAATGGACTTC	CATSRTVDKGMDF
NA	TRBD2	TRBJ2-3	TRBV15	TGTGCCACCAGCAGAGTGCTAGCGGGGACCACAGATACGCAGTATTTT	CATSRVLAGTTDTQYF
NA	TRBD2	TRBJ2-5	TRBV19	TGTGCCAGTAGTATAGGACTAACTAGCGGGAGTGGGCAAGAGACCCAGTACTTC	CASSIGLTSGSGQETQYF
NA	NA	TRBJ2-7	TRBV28	TGTGCCAGCAGTTTATACTACGAGCAGTACTTC	CASSLYYEQYF
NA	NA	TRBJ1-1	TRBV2	TGTGCCAGCAGTGAGTTGTGGGGGGAGAACACTGAAGCTTTCTTT	CASSELWGENTEAFF
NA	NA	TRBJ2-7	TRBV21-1	TGTGCCAGCAGCAAAGACCCCAGACAGGATTATTGGGCCTACGAGCAGTACTTC	CASSKDPRQDYWAYEQYF
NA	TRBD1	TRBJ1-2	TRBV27	TGTGCCAGCAGTCCCGGGACAGACTATGGCTACACCTTC	CASSPGTDYGYTF
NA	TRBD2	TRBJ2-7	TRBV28	TGTGCCAGCAGCAAAGCGGGAGTGGGGAACGAGCAGTACTTC	CASSKAGVGNEQYF
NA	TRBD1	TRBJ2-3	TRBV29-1	TGCACGGGGCAAACCGGGACAGGACACACAGATACGCAGTATTTT	CTGQTGTGHTDTQYF
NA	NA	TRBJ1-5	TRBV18	TGTGCCAGCTCACCGCAACCCCTGGGGGAAAAGCCCCAGCATTTT	CASSPQPLGEKPQHF
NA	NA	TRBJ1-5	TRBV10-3	TGTGCCATCAGTGATGGGTTGGGGGCGCGCGGCAATCAGCCCCAGCATTTT	CAISDGLGARGNQPQHF
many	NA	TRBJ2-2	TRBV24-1	TGTGCCACCAGTGATTTCTGGGAAATCGGAGGGACCGGGGAGCTGTTTTTT	CATSDFWEIGGTGELFF
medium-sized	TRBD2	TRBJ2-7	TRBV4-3	TGCGCCAGCAGCCAAGATCTAGCGGGAGGCTACGAGCAGTACTTC	CASSQDLAGGYEQYF
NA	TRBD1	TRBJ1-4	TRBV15	TGTGCCACCAGCATCAGGACAGGGGTCAATGAAAAACTGTTTTTT	CATSIRTGVNEKLFF
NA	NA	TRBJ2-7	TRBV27	TGTGCCAGCAAAGAACTTGGTGGTGACGAGCAGTACTTC	CASKELGGDEQYF
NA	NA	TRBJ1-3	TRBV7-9	TGTGCCAGCAGCTTAGTCCAGGACATACCCTTTTACCCTGGAAACACCATATATTTT	CASSLVQDIPFYPGNTIYF
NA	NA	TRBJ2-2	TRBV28	TGTGCCACCGGGATCAGCACCGGGGAGCTGTTTTTT	CATGISTGELFF
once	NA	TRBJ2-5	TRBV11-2	TGTGCCAGCAGCTTAGAGTCTCAGTGGCAGACCCAGTACTTC	CASSLESQWQTQYF
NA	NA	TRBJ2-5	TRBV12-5	TGTGCTAGTGGTTTCTCCACCCCTGGACAAGAGACCCAGTACTTC	CASGFSTPGQETQYF
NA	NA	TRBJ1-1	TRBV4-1	TGCGCCAGCAGCCAAGTCCCGAAGGGTGACACTGAAGCTTTCTTT	CASSQVPKGDTEAFF
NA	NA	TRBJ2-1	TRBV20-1	TGCAGTGCTAGAAGTCCTGAGCAGTTCTTC	CSARSPEQFF
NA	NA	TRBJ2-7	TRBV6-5	TGTGCCAGCGGCGTCGGGGCAGGGGAATCCTACGAGCAGTACTTC	CASGVGAGESYEQYF
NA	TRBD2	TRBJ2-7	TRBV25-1	TGTGCCAGCAGTGATAGCGGGAGGGCCGTATACGAGCAGTACTTC	CASSDSGRAVYEQYF